Included here is one T cell receptor (beta chain) sequence, with context. This sample was included in a study of technical replicates of blood from several donors. The CDR3 is 14 residues long. V shed 6 bases, J shed 1 base, and the junction held 2 bases outside the gene matches. From germline, CDR1 is WSHSY and CDR2 SAAADI. This table comes from immunoSEQ multiplex PCR, and its TCRdb copy is limited to in-frame clones, with some not included. The sample carries under 100,000 clones, 80% to 90% recorded once. Material: PBMCs. This clonotype originated in a human donor in good health. Some clones in this sample may be carry-over from other donors' samples. The chain uses TRBV10-2 and TRBJ2-3; 9 positions agree with TRBD1. The CDR3 here is CASSRTGGTDTQYF. CDR3 nucleotides: TGCGCCAGCAGCCGGACAGGGGGCACAGATACGCAGTATTTT.